These 8 T cell receptor beta chains were all obtained from the same sample, sequenced in a study of T cells in localized non-small cell lung cancer. Clones were sequenced by immunoSEQ multiplex PCR, and TCRdb holds only the in-frame ones, with some missing. The sample holds about 33,000 clones, roughly 90% seen once. The sequenced sample was peripheral blood, obtained before any cancer treatment. These receptor sequences come from a man between 40 and 70 years old with stage I lung adenocarcinoma.

The chain has TRBV19 and TRBJ2-1, with 9 bases matching TRBD2. Trimming removed 3 bases from V and 8 bases from J; junction bases left unmatched: 11. The CDR3 length is 16 residues. In germline, CDR1 is LNHDA, CDR2 SQIVND (reference sequence). CDR3 sequence: CASSIGAGGLTDEQFF. The CDR3 DNA is TGTGCCAGTAGTATCGGTGCGGGGGGGCTGACCGATGAGCAGTTCTTC.

The gene calls are TRBV6-5 and TRBJ1-1, with D perhaps matching TRBD1 (5 bases). Trimming took 8 bases from V and 0 from J, leaving 13 bases between them. CDR1 is MNHEY, CDR2 SVGAGI, per germline. CDR3 length: 14 residues. The CDR3 spells CASFRGRMNTEAFF. CDR3 sequence (DNA): TGTGCCAGCTTCCGGGGCCGCATGAACACTGAAGCTTTCTTT.

This clone has just one count. The chain has TRBV7-2 and TRBJ2-2; 9 nucleotides line up with TRBD2. Germline V lookup: CDR1 SGHTA, CDR2 FQGNSA. The V segment lost 1 base and the J segment 4 bases; nucleotides outside the gene matches: 4. This CDR3 is 16 amino acids long. The CDR3 DNA reads TGTGCCAGCAGCTTAGTAGCGGGGGACGGCACCGGGGAGCTGTTTTTT. Its translation: CASSLVAGDGTGELFF.

This sequence joins TRBV4-1 and TRBJ1-3; the D gene is possibly TRBD1 (5 bases). V lost 0 bases and J 5 bases, leaving 11 bases between the germline ends. This CDR3 spans 15 amino acids. The germline V gene encodes CDR1 MGHRA and CDR2 YSYEKL. This CDR3 reads CASSQDNQDRNTIYF. Written as DNA, the CDR3 is TGCGCCAGCAGCCAAGATAACCAGGACAGAAACACCATATATTTT.

The chain recombines TRBV5-1 with TRBJ2-5; a weak D match, TRBD2 (7 bases). The ends were cut back, 0 bases at V and 0 bases at J, with 18 bases in the middle. The CDR3 has 18 residues. Germline V gives CDR1 SGHRS, CDR2 YFSETQ. In nucleotides, the CDR3 is TGCGCCAGCAGCTTGGTGGGGGGGCGACAGAAACACCAAGAGACCCAGTACTTC. Its protein is CASSLVGGRQKHQETQYF.

The chain has TRBV7-9 and TRBJ1-6; no firm D call. The CDR3 spans 13 residues. Germline V CDR1 and CDR2: SEHNR, FQNEAQ (reference sequence). Trimming cost V 6 bases and J 7 bases, with 10 bases left between them. The CDR3 bases are TGTGCCAGCAGTTCTTTTATGAATTCACCCCTCCACTTT. As protein: CASSSFMNSPLHF.

This clone was counted a single time. The V gene is TRBV4-1, the J gene TRBJ2-1, with D possibly matching TRBD2 (5 bases). The CDR3 consists of 13 residues. V lost 1 base and J lost 5, with 6 bases in between. CDR1 is MGHRA and CDR2 is YSYEKL in the germline V gene. Here the CDR3 reads CASSQVGDNEQFF. CDR3 DNA sequence: TGCGCCAGCAGCCAAGTCGGGGACAATGAGCAGTTCTTC.

This clone occurred a few times. The chain links TRBV10-2 to TRBJ1-2, with unresolved D. The germline V gene has CDR1 WSHSY and CDR2 SAAADI. The length of the CDR3 is 12 residues. V shed 6 bases and J shed 5 bases, with 10 bases lying between them. CDR3 protein: CASRTTGYGYTF. CDR3 DNA: TGCGCCAGCAGGACGACGGGGTATGGCTACACCTTC.